One and the same sample provided the 19 T cell receptor beta chains below, sequenced in a study of control samples from healthy donors and cancer patients. TCRdb keeps only in-frame clones here, not all; method: immunoSEQ multiplex PCR. In the table there are 120,000 or so clones, about 83% of which are singletons. Sequencing was carried out using blood. These receptors all come from a man aged 25-45 years in good health.

The V gene is TRBV27, the J gene TRBJ2-1, with D maybe TRBD2 (6 bases). Trimming shortened V by 5 bases and J by 9 bases, and 11 bases separated the two germline ends. The CDR3 is made up of 12 amino acids. In germline, CDR1 is MNHEY, CDR2 SMNVEV (reference sequence). CDR3 sequence: CASSPGTAEQFF. CDR3 DNA sequence: TGTGCCAGCAGTCCAGGGACTGCTGAGCAGTTCTTC.

This clone has only one observation. The gene calls are TRBV7-2 and TRBJ1-2, with D uncertain. This CDR3 contains 15 residues. The germline V gene has CDR1 SGHTA and CDR2 FQGNSA. Trimming pared 3 bases from V and 2 bases from J, leaving 13 bases between. The CDR3 reads CASSFYIPSNYGYTF. Here the CDR3 DNA reads TGTGCCAGCAGCTTTTATATCCCATCGAACTATGGCTACACCTTC. Full variable domain (remainder filled in from reference TRBV7-2 and TRBJ1-2): GAGVSQSPSNKVTEKGKDVELRCDPISGHTALYWYRQSLGQGLEFLIYFQGNSAPDKSGLPSDRFSAERTGGSVSTLTIQRTQQEDSAVYLCASSFYIPSNYGYTFGSGTRLTVV.

V and J are TRBV15 and TRBJ1-4; unclear D gene. The CDR3 runs to 15 residues. Germline CDR1 reads LNHNV; CDR2 reads YYDKDF (reference sequence). Trimming took 1 base from V and 7 from J, leaving 13 bases between them. In DNA, the CDR3 is TGTGCCACCAGCAGAGTTGGCCTGGGAGGTGAAAAACTGTTTTTT. This sequence encodes CATSRVGLGGEKLFF. Combining the CDR3 with reference TRBV15 and TRBJ1-4 gives the whole variable domain DAMVIQNPRYQVTQFGKPVTLSCSQTLNHNVMYWYQQKSSQAPKLLFHYYDKDFNNEADTPDNFQSRRPNTSFCFLDIRSPGLGDTAMYLCATSRVGLGGEKLFFGSGTQLSVL.

The gene calls are TRBV28 and TRBJ2-2; 8 bases agree with TRBD2. CDR1 is MDHEN, CDR2 SYDVKM, per germline. J lost 5 bases, V lost 5 bases, and 10 bases had no gene match. This CDR3 contains 16 residues. This chain's CDR3 is CASSPYGRVGTGELFF. In nucleotides, the CDR3 is TGTGCCAGCAGTCCCTACGGGAGGGTTGGGACCGGGGAGCTGTTTTTT.

This clone has only one observation. The chain joins TRBV7-9 to TRBJ2-5; 9 bases match TRBD2. This CDR3 is built from 15 residues. Germline V gene lookup returns CDR1 SEHNR and CDR2 FQNEAQ (reference sequence). V lost 6 bases, J lost 1 base, and 6 bases stayed unmatched. Written as DNA, the CDR3 is TGTGCCAGCAGATCTAGCGGGGCCCTCCAAGAGACCCAGTACTTC. It specifies CASRSSGALQETQYF.

The V gene is TRBV5-5, the J gene TRBJ1-6; D is ambiguous. Germline V gives CDR1 SGHKS, CDR2 YYEKEE (reference sequence). V was clipped by 5 bases and J by 9 bases, with 9 bases between them. CDR3 length: 12 amino acids. CDR3 coding DNA: TGTGCCAGCAGTCGGGATGCTTCACCCCTCCACTTT. Its protein product is CASSRDASPLHF. The variable domain in full, completed from reference TRBV5-5 and TRBJ1-6, reads DAGVTQSPTHLIKTRGQQVTLRCSPISGHKSVSWYQQVLGQGPQFIFQYYEKEERGRGNFPDRFSARQFPNYSSELNVNALLLGDSALYLCASSRDASPLHFGNGTRLTVT.

In this sample, this clone turned up a few times. This chain connects TRBV15 to TRBJ1-4, with a tentative D call TRBD1 (5 bases). Germline assignment: CDR1 LNHNV and CDR2 YYDKDF (reference sequence). Trimming took off 0 bases at V and 7 bases at J, with 9 bases between the two ends. The CDR3 runs 14 residues. In DNA form, the CDR3 reads TGTGCCACCAGCAGAGAGGGGCCCTCTGAAAAACTGTTTTTT. Its translation is CATSREGPSEKLFF.

As to this clone: One end of the junction does not line up with germline, which may come from a read error. The rearrangement joins TRBV18 to TRBJ1-2; D may be TRBD1 (6 bases). The CDR3 has 13 residues. Germline CDR1 KGHSH, CDR2 LQKENI. The CDR3 DNA reads TGTGCCAGCTCACCCGATCAGACAGGCCCCTTCGGCTTC. Translating it yields CASSPDQTGPFGF.

This clone is medium-sized within its sample. This sequence joins TRBV12-3 or TRBV12-4 and TRBJ2-2; no clear D gene. V shed 5 bases and J shed 4 bases, with 2 bases lying between them. This CDR3 is 11 amino acids long. The CDR3 sequence is CASSTTGELFF. CDR3 nucleotide sequence: TGTGCCAGCAGTACCACCGGGGAGCTGTTTTTT.

This clone appeared a single time. The chain couples TRBV6-1 to TRBJ1-1; a possible D gene is TRBD1 (6 bases). The CDR3 runs to 13 residues. Germline CDR1 MNHNS, CDR2 SASEGT. V was clipped by 3 bases and J by 7 bases, with 12 bases between them. CDR3 in amino acids: CASSDTGMGEAFF. The CDR3 DNA follows: TGTGCCAGCAGTGACACAGGGATGGGTGAAGCTTTCTTT.

The chain combines TRBV27 with TRBJ2-3; 8 nucleotides align to TRBD2. V gave up 3 bases and J gave up 8 bases; unmatched junction bases: 10. The CDR3 sequence is 15 residues long. Germline V gene sequence: CDR1 MNHEY, CDR2 SMNVEV (reference sequence). The CDR3 DNA reads as TGTGCCAGCAGTTTCATGCGCGGGGGGCGGGGTACGCAGTATTTT. The encoded protein is CASSFMRGGRGTQYF.

This chain connects TRBV5-1 to TRBJ1-2; D might be TRBD1 (5 bases). V lost 3 bases to trimming and J lost 6 bases, with 12 bases between them. The CDR3 totals 13 residues. Germline loops: CDR1 SGHRS, CDR2 YFSETQ. The CDR3 spells CASSSDLGDGYTF. The CDR3 region has the DNA TGCGCCAGCAGCTCGGACCTAGGGGATGGCTACACCTTC.

The V call is TRBV25-1, the J call TRBJ1-1; D is possibly TRBD1 (5 bases). The V gene's germline CDR1 is MGHDK and CDR2 SYGVNS. There are 15 residues in the CDR3. With 2 bases removed from V and 6 bases from J, the gap between germline ends came to 16 bases. The CDR3 DNA follows: TGTGCCAGCAGTGAAGGGGACCTTCGAAGCGCTGAAGCTTTCTTT. Translation: CASSEGDLRSAEAFF.

This chain connects TRBV5-1 to TRBJ1-4; D remains ambiguous. Germline V gene data show CDR1 as SGHRS and CDR2 as YFSETQ. Trimming removed 5 bases from V and 8 bases from J, with 10 bases in between. There are 12 residues in the CDR3. The CDR3 coding sequence is TGCGCCAGCAGTTCCTGGGAAGAAAAACTGTTTTTT. Translation gives CASSSWEEKLFF.

This clone has a handful of counts. Here the CDR3 DNA reads TGCGCCAGCAGCTTCCGACAGGCAGAGACCCAGTACTTC. It specifies CASSFRQAETQYF. The chain couples TRBV5-1 to TRBJ2-5, with TRBD1 as a possible D gene (6 bases). V was cut by 2 bases and J by 4 bases, with 9 bases left in between. The CDR3 has 13 amino acids. From germline, CDR1 is SGHRS and CDR2 YFSETQ.

This chain connects TRBV10-3 to TRBJ2-7, with 8 bases that match TRBD1. V shed 4 bases and J 7 bases; nucleotides not matched to a gene: 6. The CDR3 spans 13 residues. The germline V gene encodes CDR1 ENHRY and CDR2 SYGVKD. The DNA of the CDR3 is TGTGCCATCAGTGTAAAACAGGGGGAAGAGCAGTACTTC. Residues: CAISVKQGEEQYF.

This rearrangement joins TRBV6-6 to TRBJ2-1, with 7 bases matching TRBD1. CDR1 and CDR2 from the germline V gene are MNHNY and SVGAGI (reference sequence). The CDR3 totals 14 residues. V was pared by 0 bases and J by 7 bases, with 3 bases of the junction left unmatched. CDR3 sequence (DNA): TGTGCCAGCAGTTACTCGGGGACAGTTAATGAGCAGTTCTTC. This sequence encodes CASSYSGTVNEQFF.

The chain carries TRBV18 and TRBJ2-3; TRBD2 might be the D (6 bases). V lost 6 bases, J lost 0 bases, and 13 bases lay in between. There are 15 residues in the CDR3. Germline V gene sequence: CDR1 KGHSH, CDR2 LQKENI. The CDR3 region has the DNA TGTGCCAGCTCTATGGAGGGGACTAGCACAGATACGCAGTATTTT. It codes for CASSMEGTSTDTQYF.

This CDR3 is CASSQGDGELFF. As DNA, the CDR3 is TGTGCCAGCAGCCAGGGGGACGGGGAGCTGTTTTTT. The chain combines TRBV7-3 with TRBJ2-2, with 7 bases identical to TRBD1. Trimming cost V 5 bases and J 7 bases; bases outside gene matches: 1. Germline V gene sequence: CDR1 SGHTA, CDR2 FQGTGA. The CDR3 contains 12 residues. Supplemented by reference TRBV7-3 and TRBJ2-2, the full variable domain reads GAGVSQTPSNKVTEKGKYVELRCDPISGHTALYWYRQSLGQGPEFLIYFQGTGAADDSGLPNDRFFAVRPEGSVSTLKIQRTERGDSAVYLCASSQGDGELFFGEGSRLTVL.